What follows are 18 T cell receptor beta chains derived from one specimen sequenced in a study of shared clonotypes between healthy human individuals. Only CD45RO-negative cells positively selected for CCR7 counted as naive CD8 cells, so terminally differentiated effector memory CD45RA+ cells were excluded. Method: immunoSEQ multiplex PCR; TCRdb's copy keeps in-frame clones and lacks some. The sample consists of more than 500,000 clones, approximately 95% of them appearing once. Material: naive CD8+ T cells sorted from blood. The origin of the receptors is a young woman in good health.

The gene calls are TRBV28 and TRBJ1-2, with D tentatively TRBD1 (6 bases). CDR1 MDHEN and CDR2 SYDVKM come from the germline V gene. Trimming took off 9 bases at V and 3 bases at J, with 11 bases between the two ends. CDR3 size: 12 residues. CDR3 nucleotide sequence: TGTGCCAGTAAGACAGGATACTATGGCTACACCTTC. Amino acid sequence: CASKTGYYGYTF.

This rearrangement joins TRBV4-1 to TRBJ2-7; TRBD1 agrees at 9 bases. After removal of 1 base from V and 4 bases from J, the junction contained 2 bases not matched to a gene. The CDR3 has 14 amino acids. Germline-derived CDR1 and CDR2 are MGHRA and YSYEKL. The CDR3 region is CASSQVGQGYEQYF. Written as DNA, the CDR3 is TGCGCCAGCAGCCAAGTGGGACAGGGATACGAGCAGTACTTC.

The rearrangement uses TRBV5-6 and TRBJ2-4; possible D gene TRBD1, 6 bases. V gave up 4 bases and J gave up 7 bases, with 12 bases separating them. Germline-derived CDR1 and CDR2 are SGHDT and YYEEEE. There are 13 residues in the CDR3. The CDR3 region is CASSPGHGNIQYF. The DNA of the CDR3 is TGTGCCAGCAGCCCGGGACACGGCAACATTCAGTACTTC.

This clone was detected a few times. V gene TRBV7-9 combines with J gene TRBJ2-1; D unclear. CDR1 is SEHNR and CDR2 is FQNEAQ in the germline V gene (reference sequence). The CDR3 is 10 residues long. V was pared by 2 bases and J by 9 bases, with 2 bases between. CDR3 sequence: CASSLSEQFF. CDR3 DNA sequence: TGTGCCAGCAGCTTAAGTGAGCAGTTCTTC.

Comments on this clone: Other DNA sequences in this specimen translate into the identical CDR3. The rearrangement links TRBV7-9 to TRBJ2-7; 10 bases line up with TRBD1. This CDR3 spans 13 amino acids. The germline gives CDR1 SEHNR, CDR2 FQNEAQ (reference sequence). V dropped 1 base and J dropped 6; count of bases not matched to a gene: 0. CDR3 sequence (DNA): TGTGCCAGCAGCTTAGGGACAGGGGGCGAGCAGTACTTC. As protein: CASSLGTGGEQYF. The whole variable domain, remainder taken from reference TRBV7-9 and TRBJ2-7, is DTGVSQNPRHKITKRGQNVTFRCDPISEHNRLYWYRQTLGQGPEFLTYFQNEAQLEKSRLLSDRFSAERPKGSFSTLEIQRTEQGDSAMYLCASSLGTGGEQYFGPGTRLTVT.

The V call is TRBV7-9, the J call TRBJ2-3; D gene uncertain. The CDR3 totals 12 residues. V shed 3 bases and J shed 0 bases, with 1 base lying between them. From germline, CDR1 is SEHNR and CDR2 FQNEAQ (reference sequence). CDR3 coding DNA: TGTGCCAGCAGCTTTAGCACAGATACGCAGTATTTT. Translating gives CASSFSTDTQYF.

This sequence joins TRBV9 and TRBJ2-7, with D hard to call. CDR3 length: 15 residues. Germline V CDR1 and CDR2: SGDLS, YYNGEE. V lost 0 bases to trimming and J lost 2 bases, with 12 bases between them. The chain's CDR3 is CASSVGVEPTYEQYF. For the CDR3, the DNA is TGTGCCAGCAGCGTAGGGGTAGAGCCAACCTACGAGCAGTACTTC.

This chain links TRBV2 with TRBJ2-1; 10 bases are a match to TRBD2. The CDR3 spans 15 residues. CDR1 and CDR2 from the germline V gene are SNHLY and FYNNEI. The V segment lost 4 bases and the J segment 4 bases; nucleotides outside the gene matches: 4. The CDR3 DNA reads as TGTGCCAGCAGTGTGGGACTAGCGTCTTACAATGAGCAGTTCTTC. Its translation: CASSVGLASYNEQFF.

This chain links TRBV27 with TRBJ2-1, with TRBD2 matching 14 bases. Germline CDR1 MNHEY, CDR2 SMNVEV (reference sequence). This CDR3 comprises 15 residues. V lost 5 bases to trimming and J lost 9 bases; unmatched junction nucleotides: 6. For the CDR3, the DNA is TGTGCCAGCAGTACCGGGACTAGCGGGAGAACTGAGCAGTTCTTC. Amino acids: CASSTGTSGRTEQFF.

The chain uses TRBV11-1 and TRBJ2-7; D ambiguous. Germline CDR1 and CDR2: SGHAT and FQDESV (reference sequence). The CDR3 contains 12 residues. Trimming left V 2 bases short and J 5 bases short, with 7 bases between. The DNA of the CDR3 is TGTGCCAGCAGCTTATTTTCCAACGAGCAGTACTTC. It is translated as CASSLFSNEQYF.

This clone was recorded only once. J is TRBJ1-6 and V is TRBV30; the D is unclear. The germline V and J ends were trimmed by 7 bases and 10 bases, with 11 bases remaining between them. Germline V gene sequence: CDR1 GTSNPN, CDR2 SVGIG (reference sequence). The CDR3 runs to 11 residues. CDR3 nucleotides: TGTGCCTTAGACGGCGGGTCACCCCTCCACTTT. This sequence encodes CALDGGSPLHF.

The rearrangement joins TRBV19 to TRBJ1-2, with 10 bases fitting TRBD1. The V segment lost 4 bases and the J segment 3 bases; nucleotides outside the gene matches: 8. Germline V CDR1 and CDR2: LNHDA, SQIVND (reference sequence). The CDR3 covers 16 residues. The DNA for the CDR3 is TGTGCCAGTAGTACAAACTGGGACAGGGGAGACTATGGCTACACCTTC. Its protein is CASSTNWDRGDYGYTF.

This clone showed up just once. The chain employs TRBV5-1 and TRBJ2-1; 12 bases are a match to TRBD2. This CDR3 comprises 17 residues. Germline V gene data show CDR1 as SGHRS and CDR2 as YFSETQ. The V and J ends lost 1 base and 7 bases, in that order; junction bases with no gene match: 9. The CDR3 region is CASSLRELAGGSNEQFF. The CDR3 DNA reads TGCGCCAGCAGCTTGCGAGAACTAGCGGGAGGATCGAATGAGCAGTTCTTC.

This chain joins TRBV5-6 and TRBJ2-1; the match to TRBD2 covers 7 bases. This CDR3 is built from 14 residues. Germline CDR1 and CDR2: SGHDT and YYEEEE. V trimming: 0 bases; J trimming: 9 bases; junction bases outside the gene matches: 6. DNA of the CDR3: TGTGCCAGCAGCTTGGAGGCCAGCGGGACTGAGCAGTTCTTC. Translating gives CASSLEASGTEQFF. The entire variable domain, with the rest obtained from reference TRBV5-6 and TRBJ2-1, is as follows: DAGVTQSPTHLIKTRGQQVTLRCSPKSGHDTVSWYQQALGQGPQFIFQYYEEEERQRGNFPDRFSGHQFPNYSSELNVNALLLGDSALYLCASSLEASGTEQFFGPGTRLTVL.

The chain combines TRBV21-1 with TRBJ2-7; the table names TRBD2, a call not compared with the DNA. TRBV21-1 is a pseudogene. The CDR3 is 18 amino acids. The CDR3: CASSKIFSGLAGDYEQYF. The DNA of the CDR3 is TGTGCCAGCAGCAAAATATTCTCCGGACTAGCGGGAGACTACGAGCAGTACTTC.

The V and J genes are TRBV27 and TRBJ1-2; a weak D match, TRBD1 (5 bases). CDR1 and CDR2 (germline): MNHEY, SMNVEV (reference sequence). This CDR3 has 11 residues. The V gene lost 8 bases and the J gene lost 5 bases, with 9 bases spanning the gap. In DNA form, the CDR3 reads TGTGCCAGCGGGGGTTATTATGGCTACACCTTC. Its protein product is CASGGYYGYTF.

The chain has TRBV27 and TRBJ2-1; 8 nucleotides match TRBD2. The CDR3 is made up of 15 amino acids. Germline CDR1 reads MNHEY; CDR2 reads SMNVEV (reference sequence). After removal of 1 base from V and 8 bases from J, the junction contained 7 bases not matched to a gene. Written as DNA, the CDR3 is TGTGCCAGCAGTTTATTGGCGGGAGGAGGCCATGAGCAGTTCTTC. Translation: CASSLLAGGGHEQFF.

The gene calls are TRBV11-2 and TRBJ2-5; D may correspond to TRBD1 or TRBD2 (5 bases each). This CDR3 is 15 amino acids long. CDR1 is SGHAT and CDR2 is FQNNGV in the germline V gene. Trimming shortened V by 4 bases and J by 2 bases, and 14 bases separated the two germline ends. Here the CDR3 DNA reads TGTGCCAGCAGCTATGTTGGGGGTAGGCAAGAGACCCAGTACTTC. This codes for CASSYVGGRQETQYF.